Below are 32 T cell receptor beta chains sequenced from a single sample in a study of T cells after yellow fever vaccination. MiXCR, run by TCRdb on the 5' RACE reads, gives a single entry per CDR3 protein. Among 610,000 or so distinct CDR3 sequences listed, approximately 13% were seen once. This specimen consisted of PBMCs, obtained on the day of the yellow fever booster vaccination. The source of these receptors is a man aged 30 to 45 who received the YFV17D yellow fever vaccine.

This clonotype was seen at least ten times. The chain has TRBV4-2 and TRBJ2-5, with D possibly being TRBD1 or TRBD2 (5 bases each). The CDR3 is 17 amino acids. Germline V gives CDR1 LGHNA, CDR2 YNFKEQ. V was trimmed by 6 bases and J by 3 bases, leaving 23 bases between them. CDR3 amino acids: CASRRQPGRRPEETQYF. The CDR3 DNA reads TGTGCCAGCAGACGACAACCGGGACGCCGACCGGAAGAGACCCAGTACTTC.

This clonotype was seen a few times. The genes are TRBV24-1 and TRBJ2-2; weak D call: TRBD1 (6 bases). The length of the CDR3 is 14 residues. Trimming cost V 4 bases and J 5 bases, with 10 bases left between them. Germline V gene data show CDR1 as KGHDR and CDR2 as SFDVKD. This CDR3 is CATSEPGVTGELFF. The CDR3 DNA sequence: TGTGCCACCAGTGAACCAGGGGTGACCGGGGAGCTGTTTTTT.

CDR3 DNA sequence: TGTGCCAGCTCGTCCGGGACAGGGGACGAGCAGTACTTC. Translation gives CASSSGTGDEQYF. The V gene is TRBV18, the J gene TRBJ2-7, with 10 positions matching TRBD1. The CDR3 covers 13 residues. Germline loops: CDR1 KGHSH, CDR2 LQKENI. V dropped 6 bases and J dropped 5; count of bases not matched to a gene: 4.

The chain couples TRBV19 to TRBJ2-3; a weak D match, TRBD2 (7 bases). Germline lookup yields CDR1 LNHDA and CDR2 SQIVND (reference sequence). CDR3 length: 16 amino acids. V lost 3 bases to trimming and J lost 1 base, with 14 bases between them. CDR3 sequence (DNA): TGTGCCAGTAGTATGGGGGGCGGGAGAGGCACAGATACGCAGTATTTT. It encodes CASSMGGGRGTDTQYF.

Many counts were recorded for this clonotype. This sequence joins TRBV12-3 or TRBV12-4 and TRBJ2-1; 8 nucleotides match TRBD2. The CDR3 spans 14 residues. Trimming at V came to 8 bases and at J to 3 bases, leaving 6 bases not matched to a gene. For the CDR3, the DNA is TGTGCCAGCGGTAGTAGCGGGATCTACAATGAGCAGTTCTTC. Protein product: CASGSSGIYNEQFF.

In nucleotides, the CDR3 is TGTGCCAGCAGCTTCGGCGGGTCCCTCCTAGCCAAAAACATTCAGTACTTC. Translated, it gives CASSFGGSLLAKNIQYF. V usage is TRBV7-2 and J usage is TRBJ2-4; possibly TRBD2 for D (5 bases). V gave up 3 bases and J gave up 0 bases, with 15 bases separating them. CDR1 and CDR2 (germline): SGHTA, FQGNSA. The CDR3 is 17 amino acids.

This chain joins TRBV20-1 and TRBJ1-2; perhaps TRBD1 as D (5 bases). Germline V CDR1 and CDR2: DFQATT, SNEGSKA (reference sequence). Trimming shortened V by 4 bases and J by 4 bases, and 10 bases separated the two germline ends. This CDR3 is built from 12 residues. CDR3 sequence reads: CSATQGGYGYTF. The CDR3 DNA reads as TGCAGTGCTACTCAGGGCGGCTATGGCTACACCTTC.

V and J are TRBV24-1 and TRBJ2-2; 14 positions agree with TRBD2. V shed 4 bases and J 4 bases; nucleotides not matched to a gene: 4. The CDR3 extends over 17 amino acids. The germline gives CDR1 KGHDR, CDR2 SFDVKD. CDR3 in DNA: TGTGCCACCAGTGACACGGGACTAGCGGGAGTCACCGGGGAGCTGTTTTTT. Amino acids: CATSDTGLAGVTGELFF.

This clonotype has ten or more counts. The rearrangement joins TRBV6-5 to TRBJ2-5; 10 bases line up with TRBD1. The J segment lost 5 bases and the V segment lost 4 bases, leaving 10 bases of the junction unmatched. This CDR3 contains 16 residues. The V gene's germline CDR1 is MNHEY and CDR2 SVGAGI. The chain's CDR3 is CASSSPGQGTGETQYF. The CDR3 DNA sequence: TGTGCCAGCAGTTCCCCGGGACAGGGGACGGGGGAGACCCAGTACTTC.

The chain uses TRBV9 and TRBJ2-3; D remains unclear. CDR1 and CDR2 (germline): SGDLS, YYNGEE. Trimming shortened V by 4 bases and J by 2 bases, and 8 bases separated the two germline ends. CDR3 length equals 13 residues. This chain's CDR3 is CASSFRNTDTQYF. CDR3 in DNA: TGTGCCAGCAGCTTCAGGAACACAGATACGCAGTATTTT. Together with reference TRBV9 and TRBJ2-3, the CDR3 gives the full variable domain: DSGVTQTPKHLITATGQRVTLRCSPRSGDLSVYWYQQSLDQGLQFLIQYYNGEERAKGNILERFSAQQFPDLHSELNLSSLELGDSALYFCASSFRNTDTQYFGPGTRLTVL.

This clonotype has a handful of counts. This rearrangement joins TRBV18 to TRBJ2-3; 9 nucleotides match TRBD1. The germline CDR1 and CDR2 sequences are KGHSH and LQKENI. The CDR3 has 15 amino acids. J was trimmed by 4 bases and V by 2 bases; bases with no gene match: 4. DNA for the CDR3: TGTGCCAGCTCACCAGTCCGACAGGGGGCAGATACGCAGTATTTT. Translating gives CASSPVRQGADTQYF.

The chain has TRBV18 and TRBJ2-4; D is unclear. V dropped 3 bases and J dropped 0 bases, with 12 bases sitting between them. Germline values: CDR1 KGHSH, CDR2 LQKENI. The CDR3 spans 16 residues. CDR3 coding DNA: TGTGCCAGCTCACCCCAAGCATTAATAGCCAAAAACATTCAGTACTTC. Amino acid sequence: CASSPQALIAKNIQYF.

This clonotype was seen more than once but under ten times. CDR3 in amino acids: CASSLAGGSYGYTF. In nucleotides, the CDR3 is TGTGCCAGCAGCTTAGCCGGGGGGAGCTATGGCTACACCTTC. V and J are TRBV7-2 and TRBJ1-2, with a tentative D call TRBD1 (5 bases). Trimming left V 0 bases short and J 4 bases short, with 9 bases between. Germline V gene lookup returns CDR1 SGHTA and CDR2 FQGNSA. This CDR3 region has 14 residues. The full variable domain, its missing parts supplied by reference TRBV7-2 and TRBJ1-2, is GAGVSQSPSNKVTEKGKDVELRCDPISGHTALYWYRQSLGQGLEFLIYFQGNSAPDKSGLPSDRFSAERTGGSVSTLTIQRTQQEDSAVYLCASSLAGGSYGYTFGSGTRLTVV.

The J gene is TRBJ1-1, the V gene TRBV20-1; tentatively, D is TRBD1 (6 bases). Between the trimmed V and J ends, which lost 3 bases and 1 base, there was a span of 15 bases. CDR1 and CDR2 (germline): DFQATT, SNEGSKA (reference sequence). The CDR3 has 15 amino acids. The CDR3 is CSARGGAGGNTEAFF. CDR3 bases: TGCAGTGCTAGGGGGGGGGCCGGAGGGAACACTGAAGCTTTCTTT.

This clonotype showed up many times. In nucleotides, the CDR3 is TGTGCCAGCAGGCCCCGACGGGGACTAGCGGAAAACAATGAGCAGTTCTTC. Residues: CASRPRRGLAENNEQFF. This chain links TRBV28 with TRBJ2-1; 11 nucleotides align to TRBD2. CDR1 MDHEN and CDR2 SYDVKM come from the germline V gene. With 6 bases clipped from V and 5 bases from J, the junction kept 12 bases outside the gene matches. The CDR3 is made up of 17 amino acids.

V and J are TRBV7-2 and TRBJ2-3, with 10 bases fitting TRBD2. Germline V gene data show CDR1 as SGHTA and CDR2 as FQGNSA. This CDR3 is 17 amino acids long. Trimming removed 1 base from V and 3 bases from J; junction bases left unmatched: 7. CDR3 sequence reads: CASSLGASGSITDTQYF. The CDR3 nucleotides read TGTGCCAGCAGCTTAGGGGCTAGCGGGAGTATTACAGATACGCAGTATTTT.

V and J are TRBV5-1 and TRBJ2-7; the D gene is possibly TRBD1 (6 bases). This CDR3 has 12 residues. Trimming pared 5 bases from V and 2 bases from J, leaving 8 bases between. The germline CDR1 and CDR2 sequences are SGHRS and YFSETQ. In nucleotides, the CDR3 is TGCGCCAGCAGACAGGGCCCCTACGAGCAGTACTTC. It specifies CASRQGPYEQYF.

The sample holds a few counts of this clonotype. The chain has TRBV2 and TRBJ2-3; perhaps TRBD2 as D (6 bases). V was cut by 2 bases and J by 2 bases, with 14 bases left in between. CDR1 and CDR2 (germline): SNHLY, FYNNEI. This CDR3 is 16 amino acids long. CDR3 DNA: TGTGCCAGCAGTGAAAGTTTGGCGGGGAACACAGATACGCAGTATTTT. The encoded protein is CASSESLAGNTDTQYF.

V is TRBV11-2 and J is TRBJ2-2; 9 bases fit TRBD2. CDR3 length: 16 amino acids. CDR1 is SGHAT and CDR2 is FQNNGV in the germline V gene. Trimming removed 6 bases from V and 5 bases from J; junction bases left unmatched: 10. CDR3 in amino acids: CASRGAGGPGTGELFF. In nucleotides, the CDR3 is TGTGCCAGCAGGGGAGCGGGAGGCCCGGGAACCGGGGAGCTGTTTTTT.

The chain links TRBV20-1 to TRBJ2-3, with 8 bases lining up with TRBD1. Germline assignment: CDR1 DFQATT and CDR2 SNEGSKA (reference sequence). The length of the CDR3 is 13 residues. V was pared by 6 bases and J by 5 bases, with 7 bases of the junction left unmatched. CDR3 loop: CSARDRRKDTQYF. The CDR3 region has the DNA TGCAGTGCAAGGGACAGGCGGAAAGATACGCAGTATTTT.

The chain recombines TRBV7-2 with TRBJ2-7, with D possibly TRBD2 on 6 matching bases. Looked up from germline, CDR1 is SGHTA and CDR2 is FQGNSA. Trimming removed 1 base from V and 2 bases from J, with 12 bases in between. There are 15 residues in the CDR3. CDR3 nucleotides: TGTGCCAGCAGCTTAGTATTGCGGGGAACCTACGAGCAGTACTTC. It encodes CASSLVLRGTYEQYF.

This clonotype was observed a handful of times. This rearrangement joins TRBV20-1 to TRBJ2-2; TRBD2 is a possible D gene (5 bases). Germline lookup yields CDR1 DFQATT and CDR2 SNEGSKA (reference sequence). This CDR3 comprises 17 residues. Deletions cut 1 base from V and 0 bases from J, with 15 bases between. This chain's CDR3 is CSARGAAGHANTGELFF. Written as DNA, the CDR3 is TGCAGTGCTAGAGGAGCGGCAGGCCACGCGAACACCGGGGAGCTGTTTTTT.

The chain employs TRBV6-2 or TRBV6-3 and TRBJ2-1; 13 bases agree with TRBD2. V was clipped by 6 bases and J by 7 bases; unmatched bases: 12. CDR1 is MNHEY and CDR2 is SVGEGT in the germline V gene. The CDR3 consists of 17 residues. The CDR3 DNA follows: TGTGCCAGCAGCCACTTTAGACTAGCGGGAGGAGGGAATGAGCAGTTCTTC. It translates to CASSHFRLAGGGNEQFF.

CDR3 nucleotide sequence: TGTGCCAGCAGCATCGACAGGGGGATCAATTCACCCCTCCACTTT. It translates to CASSIDRGINSPLHF. V gene TRBV5-6 combines with J gene TRBJ1-6; 9 bases fit TRBD1. After removal of 4 bases from V and 7 bases from J, the junction contained 6 bases not matched to a gene. The germline V gene encodes CDR1 SGHDT and CDR2 YYEEEE. The CDR3 spans 15 residues.

J is TRBJ2-2 and V is TRBV6-1; D possibly matches TRBD1 or TRBD2 (5 bases each). There are 15 residues in the CDR3. Per the germline V gene, CDR1 is MNHNS and CDR2 is SASEGT. V lost 7 bases to trimming and J lost 4 bases, with 16 bases between them. The DNA of the CDR3 is TGTGCCAGCATCCCCCCGGGGACGGCCACCGGGGAGCTGTTTTTT. Translated: CASIPPGTATGELFF.

This clonotype was detected a few times. This chain connects TRBV30 to TRBJ1-1; 8 nucleotides agree with TRBD1. V lost 0 bases, J lost 7 bases, and 4 bases stayed unmatched. Germline values: CDR1 GTSNPN, CDR2 SVGIG (reference sequence). This CDR3 is 13 amino acids long. The chain's CDR3 is CAWSVSTGVEAFF. The CDR3 nucleotides are TGTGCCTGGAGTGTATCGACAGGGGTTGAAGCTTTCTTT.

The sample holds a few counts of this clonotype. The CDR3 loop reads CSVAARRDEQFF. The CDR3 nucleotides are TGCAGCGTCGCGGCCCGGCGCGATGAGCAGTTCTTC. The chain is built from TRBV29-1 and TRBJ2-1; D call uncertain. Germline CDR1 reads SQVTM; CDR2 reads ANQGSEA. Trimming took 6 bases from V and 8 from J, leaving 14 bases between them. This CDR3 contains 12 residues.

The chain employs TRBV5-6 and TRBJ2-3; no reliable D call. CDR3 length: 13 residues. Germline CDR1 and CDR2: SGHDT and YYEEEE. V lost 4 bases and J lost 4, with 10 bases in between. CDR3 protein: CASSRVGPDTQYF. The DNA for the CDR3 is TGTGCCAGCAGCCGGGTGGGTCCAGATACGCAGTATTTT.

This clonotype appeared a few times. The rearrangement links TRBV7-9 to TRBJ2-7; D is uncertain. The CDR3 has 16 amino acids. V was trimmed by 1 base and J by 5 bases, leaving 18 bases between them. Germline CDR1 reads SEHNR; CDR2 reads FQNEAQ (reference sequence). The chain's CDR3 is CASSLGEGLDRNEQYF. CDR3 sequence (DNA): TGTGCCAGCAGCTTAGGAGAAGGTCTTGATCGAAACGAGCAGTACTTC.

This clonotype was detected many times. The V and J genes are TRBV27 and TRBJ1-5; D is uncertain. V lost 5 bases, J lost 4 bases, and 9 bases lay in between. The CDR3 has 13 amino acids. The germline V gene encodes CDR1 MNHEY and CDR2 SMNVEV (reference sequence). In DNA, the CDR3 is TGTGCCAGCAGTCCCTCCCTGAATCAGCCCCAGCATTTT. The encoded protein is CASSPSLNQPQHF.

This clonotype occurred a few times. The rearrangement links TRBV20-1 to TRBJ2-1; 7 bases line up with TRBD2. There are 12 residues in the CDR3. Germline V gene data show CDR1 as DFQATT and CDR2 as SNEGSKA (reference sequence). Trimming cost V 4 bases and J 8 bases; bases outside gene matches: 5. The chain's CDR3 is CSAIGLVDEQFF. The CDR3 DNA reads TGCAGTGCTATTGGACTAGTGGATGAGCAGTTCTTC.

The chain has TRBV7-2 and TRBJ2-2; D tentatively reads TRBD1 or TRBD2 (5 bases each). Per germline, CDR1 SGHTA and CDR2 FQGNSA. The ends were cut back, 4 bases at V and 8 bases at J, with 11 bases in the middle. The CDR3 covers 13 residues. CDR3 region: CASSSRDGGELFF. CDR3 nucleotide sequence: TGTGCCAGCAGCTCCCGGGACGGTGGGGAGCTGTTTTTT.